This T cell receptor (beta chain) appears in the sequencing data of a study of blood T cell repertoires in COVID-19 (dated by TCRdb to about 2020). About the full investigation: Collaborator samples came from the United States, Italy and Spain and covered acute and convalescent phases of COVID-19. The prospective study material was composed of cDNA or gDNA derived from T cells, B-cell-depleted T cells, or PBMCs. Where available, HLA class I and class II types were taken from metadata supplied by the sample provider and were not determined by assay-based typing. The repertoires were made available in a free public database intended to serve as a resource for research on the immune response to SARS-CoV-2. Sample metadata almost always included a de-identified subject ID, COVID-19 status, age in years and sex. Deeply sampled blood TCRbeta repertoires from subjects exposed to, actively infected with, or recovered from COVID-19 were included in the dataset. Samples were obtained from the ongoing ImmuneRACE study (first 160 participants) and from about 1,300 subjects provided by 6 global collaborators.

The immunoSEQ Assay, a bias-controlled multiplex PCR, was used to amplify TCRbeta CDR3 regions from genomic DNA. The authors' analysis ran thus. Within the assay, amplification of reference gene primers was used to estimate how many nucleated cells each sample contained. To quantify the absolute abundance of each unique TCRbeta CDR3 rearrangement, sequence reads were collapsed and filtered. For each sample, productive Simpson clonality was calculated as the square root of Simpson's diversity index over productive rearrangements. As stored in TCRdb, this immuneACCESS dataset retains in-frame rearrangements with V and J assigned. A fraction of the clones does not appear; measured against another copy, unresolved V genes explain less than half of the discrepancy, and the remainder lacks a known reason. V and J calls and clone size come straight from that table; D and trimming were deduced from the DNA. Counted in this sample were approximately 240,000 clones; around four fifths of them appeared once. The ten largest clones represent 5% to 7% of the sample.

Collaborating institutions collected whole blood in K2EDTA tubes following their own protocols. Collaborator samples were shipped for TCRbeta analysis as frozen whole blood, isolated PBMCs, or DNA extracted from either sample type. Spanning cysteine to phenylalanine, the CDR3 consists of 15 amino acids. The read is trimmed to its CDR3 DNA, 45 bases read in frame from base 1. CDR1 and CDR2 were assigned from the germline V gene (reference sequence) as LNHDA and SQIVND. Trimming takes 4 bases from V and 0 bases from J, and the germline ends sit 9 bases apart. Comment on this clone: There is no known antigen for this receptor. No qualities accompany the bases; no much larger clone lies one base away.

Beyond this particular receptor, the publication reports: The quantity of clinical and demographic metadata differed by source and by participant and was supplied without curation.

The V and J genes are TRBV19 and TRBJ2-2, with TRBD2 tentatively as D gene (5 bases match). The specimen was peripheral blood. This receptor was taken from a woman in her sixties or seventies with active or convalescent COVID-19. The nucleotides read TGTGCCAGTAGTACGGAACTAGCGAACACCGGGGAGCTGTTTTTT. This codes for CASSTELANTGELFF.